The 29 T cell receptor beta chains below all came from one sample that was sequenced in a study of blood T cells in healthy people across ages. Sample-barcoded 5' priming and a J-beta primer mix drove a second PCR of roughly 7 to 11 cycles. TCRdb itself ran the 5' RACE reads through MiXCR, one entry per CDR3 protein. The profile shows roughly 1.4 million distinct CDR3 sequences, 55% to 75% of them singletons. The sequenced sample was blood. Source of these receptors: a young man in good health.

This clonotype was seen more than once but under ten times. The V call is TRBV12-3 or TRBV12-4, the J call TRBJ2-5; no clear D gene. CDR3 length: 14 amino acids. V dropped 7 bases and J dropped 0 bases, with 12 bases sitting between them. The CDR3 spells CASTSIRDQETQYF. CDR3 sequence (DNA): TGTGCCAGCACTAGTATCCGGGACCAAGAGACCCAGTACTTC.

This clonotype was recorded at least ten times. CDR3 nucleotides: TGTGCCAGCAGCCCCCGGGGGCCCTACGAGCAGTACTTC. This codes for CASSPRGPYEQYF. The chain joins TRBV7-9 to TRBJ2-7, with D perhaps given as TRBD1 or TRBD2 (6 bases each). This CDR3 is 13 amino acids long. Looked up from germline, CDR1 is SEHNR and CDR2 is FQNEAQ (reference sequence). The germline V and J ends were trimmed by 5 bases and 2 bases, with 10 bases remaining between them.

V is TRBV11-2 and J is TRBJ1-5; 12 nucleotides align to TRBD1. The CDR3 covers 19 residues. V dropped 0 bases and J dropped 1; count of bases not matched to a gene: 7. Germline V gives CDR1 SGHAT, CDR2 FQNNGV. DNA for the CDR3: TGTGCCAGCAGCTTAGATGCTGGGACAGGGGGCTACAGCAATCAGCCCCAGCATTTT. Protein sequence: CASSLDAGTGGYSNQPQHF.

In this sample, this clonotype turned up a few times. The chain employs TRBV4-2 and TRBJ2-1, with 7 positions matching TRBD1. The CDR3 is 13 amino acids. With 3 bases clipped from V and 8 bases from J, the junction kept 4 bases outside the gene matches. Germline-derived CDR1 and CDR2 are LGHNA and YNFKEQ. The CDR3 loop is CASSHTGVDEQFF. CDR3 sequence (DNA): TGTGCCAGCAGCCACACAGGGGTCGATGAGCAGTTCTTC.

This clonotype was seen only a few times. CDR3 in DNA: TGCGCCAGCAGTCCGAAAACTAGCGGGGCGGGAACAGATACGCAGTATTTT. Encoded protein: CASSPKTSGAGTDTQYF. The chain recombines TRBV5-1 with TRBJ2-3; 10 nucleotides line up with TRBD2. Germline V CDR1 and CDR2: SGHRS, YFSETQ. The V segment lost 5 bases and the J segment 3 bases; nucleotides outside the gene matches: 12. CDR3 size: 17 residues. The full variable domain, its missing parts supplied by reference TRBV5-1 and TRBJ2-3, is KAGVTQTPRYLIKTRGQQVTLSCSPISGHRSVSWYQQTPGQGLQFLFEYFSETQRNKGNFPGRFSGRQFSNSRSEMNVSTLELGDSALYLCASSPKTSGAGTDTQYFGPGTRLTVL.

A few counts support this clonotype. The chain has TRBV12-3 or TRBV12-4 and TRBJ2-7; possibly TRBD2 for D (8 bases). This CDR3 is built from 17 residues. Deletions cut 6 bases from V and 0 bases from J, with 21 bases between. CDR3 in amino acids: CASSTGAWTSSSYEQYF. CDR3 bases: TGTGCCAGCAGCACAGGGGCATGGACTAGCTCCTCCTACGAGCAGTACTTC.

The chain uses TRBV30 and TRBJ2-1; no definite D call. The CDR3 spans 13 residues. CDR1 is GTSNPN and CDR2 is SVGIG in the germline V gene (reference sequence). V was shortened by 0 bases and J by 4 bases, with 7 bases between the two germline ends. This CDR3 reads CAWSVTRYNEQFF. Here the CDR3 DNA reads TGTGCCTGGAGTGTAACCCGATACAATGAGCAGTTCTTC.

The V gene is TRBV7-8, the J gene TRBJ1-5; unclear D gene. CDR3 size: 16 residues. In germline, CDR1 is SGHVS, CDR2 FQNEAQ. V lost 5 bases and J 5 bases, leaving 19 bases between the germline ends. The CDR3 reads CASSLDGQDRDQPQHF. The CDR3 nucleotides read TGTGCCAGCAGCCTAGACGGGCAGGACCGGGATCAGCCCCAGCATTTT.

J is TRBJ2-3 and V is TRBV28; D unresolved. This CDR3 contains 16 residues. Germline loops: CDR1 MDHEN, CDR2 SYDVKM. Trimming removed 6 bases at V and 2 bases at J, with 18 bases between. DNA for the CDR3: TGTGCCAGCAGCTCGAGTCATGCCCTGGTCACAGATACGCAGTATTTT. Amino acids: CASSSSHALVTDTQYF.

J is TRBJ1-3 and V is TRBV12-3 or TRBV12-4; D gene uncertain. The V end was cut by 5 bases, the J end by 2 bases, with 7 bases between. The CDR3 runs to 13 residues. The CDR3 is CASSIPTGNTIYF. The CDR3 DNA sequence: TGTGCCAGCAGTATACCTACTGGAAACACCATATATTTT.

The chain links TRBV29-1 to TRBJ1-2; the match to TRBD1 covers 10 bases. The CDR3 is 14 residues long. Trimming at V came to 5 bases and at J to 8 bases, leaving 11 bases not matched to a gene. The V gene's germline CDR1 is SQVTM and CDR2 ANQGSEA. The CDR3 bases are TGCAGCGTTCCGGGACAGGGGATCGGTAGCGGCTACACCTTC. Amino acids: CSVPGQGIGSGYTF.

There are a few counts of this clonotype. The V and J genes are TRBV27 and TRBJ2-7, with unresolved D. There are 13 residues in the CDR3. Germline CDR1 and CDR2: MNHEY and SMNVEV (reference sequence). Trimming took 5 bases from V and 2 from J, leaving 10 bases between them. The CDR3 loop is CASSTQGTYEQYF. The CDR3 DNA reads TGTGCCAGCAGTACCCAAGGGACCTACGAGCAGTACTTC.

The CDR3 region has the DNA TGTGCCAGCAGTGAAGGGGCAGGAAGGAACACTGAAGCTTTCTTT. This codes for CASSEGAGRNTEAFF. V and J are TRBV2 and TRBJ1-1; D is ambiguous. CDR3 size: 15 residues. Germline CDR1 is SNHLY and CDR2 is FYNNEI. V was pared by 1 base and J by 1 base, with 10 bases between. The full variable domain, with the rest looked up from reference TRBV2 and TRBJ1-1, is EPEVTQTPSHQVTQMGQEVILRCVPISNHLYFYWYRQILGQKVEFLVSFYNNEISEKSEIFDDQFSVERPDGSNFTLKIRSTKLEDSAMYFCASSEGAGRNTEAFFGQGTRLTVV.

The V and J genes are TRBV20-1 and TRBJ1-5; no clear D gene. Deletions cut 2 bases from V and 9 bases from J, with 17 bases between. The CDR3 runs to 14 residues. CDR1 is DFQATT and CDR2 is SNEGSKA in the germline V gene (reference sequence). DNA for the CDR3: TGCAGTGCTAGAACATCGGACCTACCGGCGCCCCAGCATTTT. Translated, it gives CSARTSDLPAPQHF.

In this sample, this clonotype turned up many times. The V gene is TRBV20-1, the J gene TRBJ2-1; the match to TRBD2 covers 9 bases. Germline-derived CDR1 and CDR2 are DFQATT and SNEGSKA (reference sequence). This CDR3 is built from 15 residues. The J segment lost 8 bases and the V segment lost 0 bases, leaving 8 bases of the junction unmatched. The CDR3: CSARDWVAGVHEQFF. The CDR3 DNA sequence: TGCAGTGCTAGAGATTGGGTAGCGGGAGTCCATGAGCAGTTCTTC.

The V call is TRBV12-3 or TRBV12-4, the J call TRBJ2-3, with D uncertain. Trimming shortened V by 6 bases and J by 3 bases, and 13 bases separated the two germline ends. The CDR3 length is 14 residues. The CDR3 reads CASRRPGRTDTQYF. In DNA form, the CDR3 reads TGTGCCAGCAGACGACCCGGTCGGACAGATACGCAGTATTTT.

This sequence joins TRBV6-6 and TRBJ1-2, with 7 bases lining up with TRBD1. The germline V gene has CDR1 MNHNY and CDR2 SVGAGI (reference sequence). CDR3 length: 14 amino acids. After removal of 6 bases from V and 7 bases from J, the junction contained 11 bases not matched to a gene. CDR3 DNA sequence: TGTGCCAGCAGCCTGACAGGGAGGACGGGTGGCTACACCTTC. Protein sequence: CASSLTGRTGGYTF.

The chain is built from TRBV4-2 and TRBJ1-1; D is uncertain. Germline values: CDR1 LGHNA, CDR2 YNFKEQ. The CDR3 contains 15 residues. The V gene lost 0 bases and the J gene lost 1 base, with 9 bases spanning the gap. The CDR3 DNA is TGTGCCAGCAGCCAAGATCCTCTTGGGAACACTGAAGCTTTCTTT. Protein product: CASSQDPLGNTEAFF.

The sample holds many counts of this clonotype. The CDR3 is CASSFPGELFF. The CDR3 DNA reads TGTGCCAGCAGTTTTCCCGGGGAGCTGTTTTTT. This chain uses TRBV7-9 with TRBJ2-2; D gene uncertain. V lost 6 bases and J lost 6, with 5 bases in between. This CDR3 region has 11 residues. CDR1 is SEHNR, CDR2 FQNEAQ, per germline (reference sequence).

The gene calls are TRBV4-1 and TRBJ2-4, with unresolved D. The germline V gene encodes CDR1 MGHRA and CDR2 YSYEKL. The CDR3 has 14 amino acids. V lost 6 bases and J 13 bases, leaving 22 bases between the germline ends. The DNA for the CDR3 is TGCGCCAGCAGTCTACGCGGCGGAGCCCACGGGCAGTACTTC. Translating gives CASSLRGGAHGQYF.

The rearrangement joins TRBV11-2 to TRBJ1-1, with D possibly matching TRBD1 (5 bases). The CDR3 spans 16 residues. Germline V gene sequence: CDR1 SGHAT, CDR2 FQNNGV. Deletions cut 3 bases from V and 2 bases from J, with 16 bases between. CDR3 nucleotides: TGTGCCAGCAGCTTGAATTCCTGGGGCCGAAACACTGAAGCTTTCTTT. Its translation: CASSLNSWGRNTEAFF.

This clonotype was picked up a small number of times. The CDR3 loop is CASRSRAQGSYEQYF. CDR3 bases: TGTGCCAGCAGATCCCGGGCCCAGGGGTCCTACGAGCAGTACTTC. The chain joins TRBV6-2 or TRBV6-3 to TRBJ2-7; perhaps TRBD1 as D (6 bases). V was trimmed by 6 bases and J by 1 base, leaving 16 bases between them. CDR1 and CDR2 (germline): MNHEY, SVGEGT. This CDR3 is built from 15 residues.

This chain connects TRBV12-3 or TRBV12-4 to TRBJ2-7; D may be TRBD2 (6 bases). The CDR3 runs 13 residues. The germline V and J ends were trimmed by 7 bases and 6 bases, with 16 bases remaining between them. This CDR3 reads CASTLVGGREQYF. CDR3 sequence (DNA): TGTGCCAGCACCCTAGTGGGGGGTCGCGAGCAGTACTTC.

The CDR3 sequence is CASSQEVGTKNTGELFF. Here the CDR3 DNA reads TGCGCCAGCAGCCAAGAGGTAGGGACTAAGAACACCGGGGAGCTGTTTTTT. This chain connects TRBV4-1 to TRBJ2-2, with 7 bases matching TRBD2. The CDR3 has 17 residues. Per the germline V gene, CDR1 is MGHRA and CDR2 is YSYEKL. V dropped 0 bases and J dropped 1; count of bases not matched to a gene: 5.

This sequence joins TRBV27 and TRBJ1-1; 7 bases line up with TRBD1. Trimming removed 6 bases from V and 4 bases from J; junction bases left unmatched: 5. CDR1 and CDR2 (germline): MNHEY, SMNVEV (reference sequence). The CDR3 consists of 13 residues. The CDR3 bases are TGTGCCAGCAGAGGTTACAGGGGCACTGAAGCTTTCTTT. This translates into CASRGYRGTEAFF.

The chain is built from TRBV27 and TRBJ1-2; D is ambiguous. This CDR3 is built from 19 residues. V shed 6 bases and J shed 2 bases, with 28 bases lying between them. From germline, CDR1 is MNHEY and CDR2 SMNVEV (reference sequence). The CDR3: CASRQTGFTPGSPNYGYTF. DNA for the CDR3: TGTGCCAGCAGACAGACTGGGTTCACGCCGGGGAGCCCAAACTATGGCTACACCTTC.

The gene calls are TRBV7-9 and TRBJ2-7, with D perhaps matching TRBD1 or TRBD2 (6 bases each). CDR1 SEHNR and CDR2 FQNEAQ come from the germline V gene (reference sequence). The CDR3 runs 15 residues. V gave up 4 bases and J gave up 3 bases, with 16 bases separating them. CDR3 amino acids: CASSSTWRGDYEQYF. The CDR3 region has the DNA TGTGCCAGCAGCTCCACATGGAGGGGGGACTACGAGCAGTACTTC.

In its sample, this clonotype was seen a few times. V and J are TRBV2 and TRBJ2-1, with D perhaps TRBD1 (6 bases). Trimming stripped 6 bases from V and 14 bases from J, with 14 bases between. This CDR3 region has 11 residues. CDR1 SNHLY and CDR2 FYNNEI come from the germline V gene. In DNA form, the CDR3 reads TGTGCCAGCAGGACAGGTACGAGGGAGTTCTTC. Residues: CASRTGTREFF. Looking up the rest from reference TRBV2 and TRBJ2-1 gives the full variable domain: EPEVTQTPSHQVTQMGQEVILRCVPISNHLYFYWYRQILGQKVEFLVSFYNNEISEKSEIFDDQFSVERPDGSNFTLKIRSTKLEDSAMYFCASRTGTREFFGPGTRLTVL.

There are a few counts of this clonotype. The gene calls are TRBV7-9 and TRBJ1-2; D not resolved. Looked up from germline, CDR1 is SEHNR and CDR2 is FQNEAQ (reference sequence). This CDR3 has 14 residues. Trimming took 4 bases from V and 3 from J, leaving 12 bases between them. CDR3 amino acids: CASSSETQHYGYTF. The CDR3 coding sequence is TGTGCCAGCAGCTCAGAGACCCAACACTATGGCTACACCTTC.